This T cell receptor beta chain was sequenced during a study of blood T cell repertoires in COVID-19. Study context: Samples of COVID-19 (acute and convalescent) were obtained from the United States, Italy and Spain. Sources were T cells, B-cell-depleted T cells, or PBMCs; the material itself was cDNA or gDNA.

In regard to this clone: In the same sample, other DNA sequences code for this CDR3.

Measured with immunoSEQ multiplex PCR; TCRdb has only the in-frame clones, and not every one. Of 88,000 or so clones detected, about four fifths appear once; the ten largest clones hold 24%. Trimming cost V 6 bases and J 2 bases, with 10 bases left between them. The CDR3 is 13 residues long. The germline V gene encodes CDR1 KGHSH and CDR2 LQKENI. The sample taken for sequencing was peripheral blood. This clonotype was sampled from a human donor in a cohort sampled during active COVID-19. The chain is built from TRBV18 and TRBJ2-5; weak D call: TRBD2 (5 bases). CDR3 DNA sequence: TGTGCCAGCTCCCCGGACTCTCAAGAGACCCAGTACTTC. Its protein is CASSPDSQETQYF.